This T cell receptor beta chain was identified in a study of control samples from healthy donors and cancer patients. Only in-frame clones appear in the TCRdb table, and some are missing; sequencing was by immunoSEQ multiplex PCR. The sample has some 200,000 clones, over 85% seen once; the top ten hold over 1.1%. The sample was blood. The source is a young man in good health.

As DNA, the CDR3 is TGTGCCAGCAGTTTCAAGAGACCCTTTCACGAGCAGTACTTC. This encodes CASSFKRPFHEQYF. The V call is TRBV27, the J call TRBJ2-7; D is unclear. The CDR3 runs to 14 residues. Trimming pared 3 bases from V and 5 bases from J, leaving 14 bases between. CDR1 is MNHEY and CDR2 is SMNVEV in the germline V gene (reference sequence).